This T cell receptor beta chain was recorded in a study of monozygotic twins with inflammatory bowel disease. Remarks on this clonotype: Its antigen is not identified.

Study-wide results and limits: Versus healthy twins, IBD patients showed fewer clonotypes shared with others, especially with disease activity.

TCRdb reworked the 5' RACE reads into one entry per CDR3 protein, no DNA. The sample table includes more than 350,000 distinct CDR3 sequences. This clonotype originated in a human donor with ulcerative colitis or Crohn's disease, or a healthy co-twin of an affected twin (not recorded which). Sequenced: blood.

CDR3 protein: CAISPFPTSGGSYEQYF. The gene calls are TRBV10-3 and TRBJ2-7; TCRdb's D call of TRBD2 is untestable without DNA. Germline values: CDR1 ENHRY, CDR2 SYGVKD. The CDR3 contains 17 residues.